These 17 T cell receptor beta chains originate from one sample sequenced in a study of metastatic and nonmetastatic thyroid tumors. TCRdb re-clonotyped the PCR reads via MiXCR. The repertoire consists of approximately 70,000 clones, with roughly 18% occurring once and the leading ten covering more than 10%. Among the patients, none had received any treatment before thyroid surgery. The sequencing input was blood. The receptors here all came from a female donor with papillary thyroid cancer or a benign thyroid nodule (not recorded which). Some clones in this sample may be carry-over from other donors' samples.

In this sample, this clone turned up many times. The V call is TRBV9, the J call TRBJ1-2, with D maybe TRBD1 (5 bases). V was clipped by 4 bases and J by 5 bases, with 15 bases between them. The CDR3 length is 14 residues. Per the germline V gene, CDR1 is SGDLS and CDR2 is YYNGEE. CDR3 in DNA: TGTGCCAGCAGCATCGACATTGAGGGGTATGGCTACACCTTC. It translates to CASSIDIEGYGYTF.

This clone has ten or more counts. The rearrangement uses TRBV5-1 and TRBJ1-6; D is perhaps TRBD1 (5 bases). Between the trimmed V and J ends, which lost 0 bases and 6 bases, there was a span of 10 bases. CDR1 is SGHRS, CDR2 YFSETQ, per germline. The CDR3 extends over 15 amino acids. The CDR3 here is CASSLARDGNSPLHF. CDR3 DNA: TGCGCCAGCAGCTTGGCCAGGGATGGTAATTCACCCCTCCACTTT.

The table lists this clone with many counts. The genes are TRBV6-1 and TRBJ2-7; D is tentatively TRBD1 or TRBD2 (6 bases each). The CDR3 spans 13 residues. The V end lost 8 bases, the J end lost 6 bases, and 17 bases lay between the germline ends. Germline CDR1 MNHNS, CDR2 SASEGT. This CDR3 reads CASRRGPTGEQYF. CDR3 coding DNA: TGTGCCAGCCGACGGGGGCCCACCGGCGAGCAGTACTTC.

This clone was found many times. The chain joins TRBV6-1 to TRBJ2-7; D is perhaps TRBD1 or TRBD2 (5 bases each). The germline V gene has CDR1 MNHNS and CDR2 SASEGT. CDR3 length: 16 residues. Trimming took 7 bases from V and 3 from J, leaving 22 bases between them. CDR3 nucleotides: TGTGCCAGCACCCAGACCTCCGGGGCAGGGTTCTACGAGCAGTACTTC. The encoded protein is CASTQTSGAGFYEQYF.

The chain carries TRBV6-1 and TRBJ2-1; 11 nucleotides agree with TRBD2. V was clipped by 7 bases and J by 14 bases; unmatched bases: 16. This CDR3 has 15 amino acids. The germline V gene encodes CDR1 MNHNS and CDR2 SASEGT. CDR3 DNA: TGTGCCAGCACCCTACTAGCGGGAGACGGGAATGAAAAGTTCTTC. It translates to CASTLLAGDGNEKFF.

This clone occurred many times. Other DNA sequences in this specimen translate into the identical CDR3. The gene calls are TRBV5-1 and TRBJ1-2, with a possible D match to TRBD1 (5 bases). The germline gives CDR1 SGHRS, CDR2 YFSETQ. There are 14 residues in the CDR3. Trimming shortened V by 4 bases and J by 4 bases, and 14 bases separated the two germline ends. The CDR3 DNA follows: TGCGCCAGCAGCCCGGACGGGGCATCCTATGGCTACACCTTC. It translates to CASSPDGASYGYTF. The variable domain in full, with the rest retrieved from reference TRBV5-1 and TRBJ1-2, is KAGVTQTPRYLIKTRGQQVTLSCSPISGHRSVSWYQQTPGQGLQFLFEYFSETQRNKGNFPGRFSGRQFSNSRSEMNVSTLELGDSALYLCASSPDGASYGYTFGSGTRLTVV.

This clone was recorded at least ten times. This chain joins TRBV11-2 and TRBJ1-6; a possible D gene is TRBD1 (6 bases). V shed 1 base and J shed 8 bases, with 15 bases lying between them. Germline-derived CDR1 and CDR2 are SGHAT and FQNNGV. The CDR3 is made up of 16 amino acids. CDR3 sequence: CASSLGARGEHSPLHF. CDR3 sequence (DNA): TGTGCCAGCAGCTTAGGAGCCAGGGGCGAGCATTCACCCCTCCACTTT. The full variable domain, completed using reference TRBV11-2 and TRBJ1-6, is EAGVAQSPRYKIIEKRQSVAFWCNPISGHATLYWYQQILGQGPKLLIQFQNNGVVDDSQLPKDRFSAERLKGVDSTLKIQPAKLEDSAVYLCASSLGARGEHSPLHFGNGTRLTVT.

This clone was recorded many times. The rearrangement uses TRBV6-5 and TRBJ1-2; tentative D call: TRBD1 (5 bases). Per germline, CDR1 MNHEY and CDR2 SVGAGI. The CDR3 is 15 amino acids. Trimming removed 2 bases from V and 4 bases from J, with 14 bases in between. The chain's CDR3 is CASSYLESGSYGYTF. In DNA, the CDR3 is TGTGCCAGCAGTTACCTCGAATCAGGGAGCTATGGCTACACCTTC.

Ten or more counts support this clone. The J gene is TRBJ2-5, the V gene TRBV4-2; 7 nucleotides match TRBD2. The CDR3 loop spans 15 amino acids. V shed 2 bases, J shed 4 bases, and the junction held 7 bases outside the gene matches. The germline CDR1 and CDR2 sequences are LGHNA and YNFKEQ. The CDR3 here is CASSQRTRDGETQYF. CDR3 nucleotide sequence: TGTGCCAGCAGCCAACGGACTAGGGATGGAGAGACCCAGTACTTC.

The chain joins TRBV30 to TRBJ2-7; D is perhaps TRBD2 (6 bases). This CDR3 region has 11 residues. The V and J ends lost 3 bases and 7 bases respectively, with 10 bases between them. Germline V gene lookup returns CDR1 GTSNPN and CDR2 SVGIG (reference sequence). The CDR3 loop reads CAWRDAGEQYF. As DNA, the CDR3 is TGTGCCTGGAGGGACGCGGGGGAGCAGTACTTC.

This clone was counted at least ten times. The chain carries TRBV30 and TRBJ1-1; D ambiguous. The CDR3 consists of 11 residues. Germline V gene data show CDR1 as GTSNPN and CDR2 as SVGIG (reference sequence). With 1 base removed from V and 6 bases from J, the gap between germline ends came to 6 bases. The CDR3 DNA reads as TGTGCCTGGAGTGGAGTGGCTGAAGCTTTCTTT. Its translation: CAWSGVAEAFF.

This clone was observed at least ten times. The chain recombines TRBV25-1 with TRBJ1-1; TRBD1 is a possible D gene (5 bases). The CDR3 is 15 amino acids. From germline, CDR1 is MGHDK and CDR2 SYGVNS. V was pared by 3 bases and J by 7 bases, with 18 bases between. CDR3 sequence: CASSETSLRDGEAFF. The DNA for the CDR3 is TGTGCCAGCAGTGAGACAAGCTTGAGGGACGGTGAAGCTTTCTTT.

This clone was counted only a few times. This chain links TRBV20-1 with TRBJ2-3; the match to TRBD2 covers 10 bases. This CDR3 region has 14 residues. Trimming cost V 5 bases and J 3 bases; bases outside gene matches: 5. Looked up from germline, CDR1 is DFQATT and CDR2 is SNEGSKA (reference sequence). The CDR3 sequence: CSAPGTSVTDTQYF. The CDR3 nucleotides are TGCAGTGCTCCCGGGACTAGCGTTACAGATACGCAGTATTTT.

The CDR3 DNA sequence: TGCAGTGCCTATCCGGGCGGCAATCAGCCCCAGCATTTT. It specifies CSAYPGGNQPQHF. This chain uses TRBV20-1 with TRBJ1-5, with D unclear. The CDR3 length is 13 residues. Trimming took off 6 bases at V and 2 bases at J, with 11 bases between the two ends. Per the germline V gene, CDR1 is DFQATT and CDR2 is SNEGSKA (reference sequence).

This clone is medium-sized within its sample. This chain links TRBV30 with TRBJ1-1; D is undetermined. The germline gives CDR1 GTSNPN, CDR2 SVGIG (reference sequence). V gave up 4 bases and J gave up 5 bases, with 8 bases separating them. The CDR3 has 11 amino acids. The CDR3 DNA is TGTGCCTGGAATTGGCAGACTGAAGCTTTCTTT. Protein product: CAWNWQTEAFF.

CDR3 region: CASSIAAGFTDTQYF. CDR3 in DNA: TGTGCCAGTAGTATTGCAGCGGGATTTACAGATACGCAGTATTTT. This chain links TRBV19 with TRBJ2-3; 7 bases are shared with TRBD2. The CDR3 sequence is 15 residues long. J gave up 3 bases and V 3 bases, and 6 bases lay outside the gene matches. Germline values: CDR1 LNHDA, CDR2 SQIVND (reference sequence).

The rearrangement uses TRBV11-2 and TRBJ2-7; 7 bases are a match to TRBD1. The CDR3 spans 19 residues. CDR1 SGHAT and CDR2 FQNNGV come from the germline V gene. Trimming removed 3 bases from V and 4 bases from J; junction bases left unmatched: 21. CDR3 DNA: TGTGCCAGCAGCTTCCAGAGCCAAGGCTTGACTACAGGGGCGTACGAGCAGTACTTC. Its translation: CASSFQSQGLTTGAYEQYF.